Each of the 23 T cell receptor beta chains below was sequenced from the same sample in a study of blood T cell repertoires in COVID-19. TCRdb keeps only in-frame clones here, not all; method: immunoSEQ multiplex PCR. The sample has about 28,000 clones, approximately 88% seen once. The material sequenced was peripheral blood. The receptor source for this set is a human donor in a cohort sampled during active COVID-19.

The chain carries TRBV7-3 and TRBJ2-2, with a weak D call TRBD2 (6 bases). This CDR3 is 13 amino acids long. The germline V gene has CDR1 SGHTA and CDR2 FQGTGA. V lost 8 bases and J lost 0, with 7 bases in between. The CDR3 spells CASGRSNTGELFF. In DNA, the CDR3 is TGTGCCAGCGGGAGGTCGAACACCGGGGAGCTGTTTTTT.

CDR3 region: CASSSRTSSETQYF. CDR3 nucleotides: TGCGCCAGCAGCTCCCGGACTAGTTCGGAGACCCAGTACTTC. The chain combines TRBV5-1 with TRBJ2-5; TRBD2 agrees at 7 bases. Germline loops: CDR1 SGHRS, CDR2 YFSETQ. CDR3 length equals 14 residues. Trimming took 3 bases from V and 5 from J; bases not matched to a gene: 7.

This chain links TRBV18 with TRBJ1-1; D gene unclear. This CDR3 region has 13 residues. The V gene's germline CDR1 is KGHSH and CDR2 LQKENI. V was clipped by 6 bases and J by 2 bases, with 10 bases between them. CDR3 nucleotide sequence: TGTGCCAGCTCGTACACAGAAAACACTGAAGCTTTCTTT. Protein sequence: CASSYTENTEAFF.

CDR3: CATSDSRAGANVLTF. Here the CDR3 DNA reads TGTGCCACCAGTGATTCGAGGGCTGGGGCCAACGTCCTGACTTTC. The genes are TRBV24-1 and TRBJ2-6, with D tentatively TRBD2 (5 bases). The germline V gene encodes CDR1 KGHDR and CDR2 SFDVKD. CDR3 length equals 15 residues. V shed 2 bases and J shed 2 bases, with 6 bases lying between them.

The gene calls are TRBV7-9 and TRBJ2-2; 8 bases agree with TRBD1. The CDR3 runs 16 residues. Per the germline V gene, CDR1 is SEHNR and CDR2 is FQNEAQ (reference sequence). V lost 5 bases, J lost 0 bases, and 5 bases stayed unmatched. CDR3 region: CASSPRTGTNTGELFF. The CDR3 DNA is TGTGCCAGCAGCCCGAGGACAGGGACGAACACCGGGGAGCTGTTTTTT.

The chain is built from TRBV19 and TRBJ1-2, with D possibly TRBD1 on 5 matching bases. Germline V gives CDR1 LNHDA, CDR2 SQIVND (reference sequence). The CDR3 extends over 14 amino acids. The germline V and J ends were trimmed by 4 bases and 7 bases, with 16 bases remaining between them. The CDR3 spells CASSNSRDVGGYTF. The CDR3 region has the DNA TGTGCCAGTAGTAATTCCAGGGATGTGGGTGGCTACACCTTC.

J is TRBJ2-1 and V is TRBV5-4, with a weak D call TRBD1 (6 bases). The CDR3 loop spans 16 amino acids. V shed 0 bases and J shed 5 bases, with 15 bases lying between them. CDR1 and CDR2 from the germline V gene are SGHNT and YYREEE (reference sequence). DNA of the CDR3: TGTGCCAGCAGCTTGGGGGGGCAGAAACTCGACAATGAGCAGTTCTTC. It specifies CASSLGGQKLDNEQFF.

This chain links TRBV18 with TRBJ1-1; 8 bases are a match to TRBD1. J lost 5 bases, V lost 3 bases, and 11 bases had no gene match. Germline CDR1 reads KGHSH; CDR2 reads LQKENI. This CDR3 spans 16 amino acids. In DNA form, the CDR3 reads TGTGCCAGCTCACCGAGGGGGACAGGAGGATTGACTGAAGCTTTCTTT. This codes for CASSPRGTGGLTEAFF.

This chain connects TRBV11-2 to TRBJ1-4; the D is unclear. CDR3 length: 13 amino acids. The ends were cut back, 1 base at V and 8 bases at J, with 8 bases in the middle. Germline assignment: CDR1 SGHAT and CDR2 FQNNGV. The CDR3 DNA is TGTGCCAGCAGCTTAGGGAGGAGCGAAAAACTGTTTTTT. It is translated as CASSLGRSEKLFF.

The chain carries TRBV7-3 and TRBJ2-1, with 7 positions matching TRBD1. CDR1 and CDR2 (germline): SGHTA, FQGTGA. V lost 2 bases to trimming and J lost 0 bases; unmatched junction nucleotides: 10. CDR3 length: 18 amino acids. CDR3 nucleotides: TGTGCCAGCAGCTTATTAACCGACAGGGAGAGCTCCTACAATGAGCAGTTCTTC. It codes for CASSLLTDRESSYNEQFF.

V and J are TRBV27 and TRBJ1-1, with TRBD1 as a possible D gene (5 bases). The ends were cut back, 6 bases at V and 0 bases at J, with 11 bases in the middle. This CDR3 region has 14 residues. Germline V gives CDR1 MNHEY, CDR2 SMNVEV (reference sequence). CDR3 nucleotides: TGTGCCAGCAGCCTCAGGGTTATGAACACTGAAGCTTTCTTT. Protein product: CASSLRVMNTEAFF.

The rearrangement uses TRBV12-5 and TRBJ1-5, with D tentatively TRBD1 (6 bases). CDR1 and CDR2 (germline): LGHNT, FRNRAP. The CDR3 consists of 15 residues. V lost 1 base to trimming and J lost 5 bases, with 12 bases between them. For the CDR3, the DNA is TGTGCTAGTGGTTTGGGGACAGCCCGCGATCAGCCCCAGCATTTT. Amino acid sequence: CASGLGTARDQPQHF.

The chain uses TRBV2 and TRBJ2-6; unclear D gene. Trimming cost V 8 bases and J 1 base, with 9 bases left between them. The CDR3 is 14 amino acids. Germline values: CDR1 SNHLY, CDR2 FYNNEI. The CDR3 nucleotides read TGTGCCAGCGGAGACCTTTCTGGGGCCAACGTCCTGACTTTC. Amino acids: CASGDLSGANVLTF.

The rearrangement links TRBV7-2 to TRBJ2-1; 11 bases line up with TRBD2. V was clipped by 3 bases and J by 8 bases; unmatched bases: 6. CDR1 and CDR2 from the germline V gene are SGHTA and FQGNSA. The CDR3 is 15 residues long. The CDR3 sequence is CASSFSGGAFHEQFF. In nucleotides, the CDR3 is TGTGCCAGCAGCTTTAGCGGGGGGGCCTTCCATGAGCAGTTCTTC.

The chain employs TRBV4-1 and TRBJ1-6; D perhaps matches TRBD1 (6 bases). Germline loops: CDR1 MGHRA, CDR2 YSYEKL. CDR3 size: 15 residues. The ends were cut back, 2 bases at V and 9 bases at J, with 14 bases in the middle. This CDR3 is CASSQLQGTGSPLHF. The CDR3 DNA is TGCGCCAGCAGCCAACTACAGGGTACAGGTTCACCCCTCCACTTT.

The genes are TRBV7-3 and TRBJ1-2; TRBD1 might be the D (6 bases). Germline V gives CDR1 SGHTA, CDR2 FQGTGA. Trimming took off 5 bases at V and 6 bases at J, with 28 bases between the two ends. The CDR3 consists of 18 residues. CDR3 sequence: CASSGRVTAGKGGNGYTF. The DNA for the CDR3 is TGTGCCAGCAGCGGAAGGGTTACTGCAGGAAAAGGGGGAAATGGCTACACCTTC.

This clone was counted a few times. The CDR3 spells CAISDSGEGYNEQFF. DNA for the CDR3: TGTGCCATCAGCGACTCGGGGGAGGGCTACAATGAGCAGTTCTTC. The chain has TRBV10-3 and TRBJ2-1; 7 bases are a match to TRBD2. Germline V lookup: CDR1 ENHRY, CDR2 SYGVKD. The CDR3 length is 15 residues. V dropped 6 bases and J dropped 3; count of bases not matched to a gene: 8.

This rearrangement joins TRBV18 to TRBJ2-7; 10 bases agree with TRBD1. V lost 5 bases, J lost 7 bases, and 11 bases stayed unmatched. Germline V gene lookup returns CDR1 KGHSH and CDR2 LQKENI. The CDR3 runs 15 residues. The CDR3 here is CASSAGTGAQGEQYF. The CDR3 region has the DNA TGTGCCAGCTCAGCCGGGACAGGGGCGCAGGGGGAGCAGTACTTC.

The chain employs TRBV18 and TRBJ1-5; 10 bases are shared with TRBD1. Germline CDR1 and CDR2: KGHSH and LQKENI. V was clipped by 6 bases and J by 5 bases; unmatched bases: 4. The CDR3 is made up of 14 amino acids. Here the CDR3 DNA reads TGTGCCAGCTCCCTCGGACAGGGGGATCAGCCCCAGCATTTT. Protein sequence: CASSLGQGDQPQHF.

V gene TRBV7-2 combines with J gene TRBJ2-5, with D hard to call. This CDR3 has 13 residues. Germline-derived CDR1 and CDR2 are SGHTA and FQGNSA. Trimming took 1 base from V and 5 from J, leaving 8 bases between them. The CDR3 region has the DNA TGTGCCAGCAGCTTAGGTTCTCGGGAGACCCAGTACTTC. Its protein product is CASSLGSRETQYF.

This chain uses TRBV18 with TRBJ1-6; no clear D. Per germline, CDR1 KGHSH and CDR2 LQKENI. The V gene lost 5 bases and the J gene lost 8 bases, with 7 bases spanning the gap. CDR3 size: 12 residues. The CDR3 DNA reads TGTGCCAGCTCAGGGCGGGATTCACCCCTCCACTTT. Translation gives CASSGRDSPLHF.

This clone was counted a single time. The CDR3 nucleotides read TGTGCCAGCAGCCCGCGGACAGGGGACTATGGCTACACCTTC. Protein product: CASSPRTGDYGYTF. The rearrangement uses TRBV7-3 and TRBJ1-2, with 9 bases aligning to TRBD1. Per germline, CDR1 SGHTA and CDR2 FQGTGA. The CDR3 consists of 14 residues. V was pared by 5 bases and J by 3 bases, with 4 bases of the junction left unmatched.

CDR3 loop: CASREVINAYEQYF. CDR3 DNA sequence: TGTGCCAGCAGGGAGGTAATAAATGCCTACGAGCAGTACTTC. The chain recombines TRBV2 with TRBJ2-7; possible D gene TRBD2, 5 bases. Trimming took 6 bases from V and 2 from J, leaving 14 bases between them. Germline V gene data show CDR1 as SNHLY and CDR2 as FYNNEI. The CDR3 contains 14 residues.